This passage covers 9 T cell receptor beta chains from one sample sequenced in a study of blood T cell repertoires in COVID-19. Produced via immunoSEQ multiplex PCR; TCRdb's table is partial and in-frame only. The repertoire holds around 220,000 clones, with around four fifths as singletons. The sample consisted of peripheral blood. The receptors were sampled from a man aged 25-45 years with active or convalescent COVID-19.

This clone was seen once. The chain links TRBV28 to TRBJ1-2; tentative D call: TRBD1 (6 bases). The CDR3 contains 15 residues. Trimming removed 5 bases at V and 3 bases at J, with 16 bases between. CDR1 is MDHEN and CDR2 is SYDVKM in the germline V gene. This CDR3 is CASSPGGALDYGYTF. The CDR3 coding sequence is TGTGCCAGCAGTCCCGGGGGGGCCCTTGACTATGGCTACACCTTC.

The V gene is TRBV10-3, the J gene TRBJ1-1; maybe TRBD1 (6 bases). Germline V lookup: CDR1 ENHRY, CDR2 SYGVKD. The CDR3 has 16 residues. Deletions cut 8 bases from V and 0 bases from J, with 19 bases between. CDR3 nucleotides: TGTGCCATCGGCAGGCAGGGGCCTTCAATGAACACTGAAGCTTTCTTT. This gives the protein CAIGRQGPSMNTEAFF.

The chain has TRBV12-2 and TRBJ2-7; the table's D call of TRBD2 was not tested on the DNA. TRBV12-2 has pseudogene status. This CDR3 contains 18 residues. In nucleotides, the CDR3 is TGTGCAAGTCGCTTCGAGGGGACTCCCGGTGGTTTCCCCTACGAGCAGTACTTC. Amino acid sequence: CASRFEGTPGGFPYEQYF.

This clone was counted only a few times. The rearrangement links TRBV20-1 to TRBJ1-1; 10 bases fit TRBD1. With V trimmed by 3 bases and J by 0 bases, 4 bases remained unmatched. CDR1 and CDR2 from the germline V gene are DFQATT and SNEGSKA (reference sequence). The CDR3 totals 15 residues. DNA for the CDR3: TGCAGTGCTAGTGACAGGGGGCGCATGAACACTGAAGCTTTCTTT. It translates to CSASDRGRMNTEAFF.

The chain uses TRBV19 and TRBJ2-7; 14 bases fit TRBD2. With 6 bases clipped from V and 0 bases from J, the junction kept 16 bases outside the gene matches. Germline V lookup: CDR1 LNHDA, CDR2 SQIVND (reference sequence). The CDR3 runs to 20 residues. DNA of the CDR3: TGTGCCAGTAGCCACACCAGGGGCGGGACTAGCGGGGGAAGCTCCTACGAGCAGTACTTC. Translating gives CASSHTRGGTSGGSSYEQYF.

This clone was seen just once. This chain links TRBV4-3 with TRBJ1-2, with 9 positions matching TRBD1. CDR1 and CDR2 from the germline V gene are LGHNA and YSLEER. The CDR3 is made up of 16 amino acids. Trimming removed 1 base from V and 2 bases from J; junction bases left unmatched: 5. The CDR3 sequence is CASSQATGGSNYGYTF. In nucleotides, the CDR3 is TGCGCCAGCAGCCAAGCCACAGGGGGCTCAAACTATGGCTACACCTTC.

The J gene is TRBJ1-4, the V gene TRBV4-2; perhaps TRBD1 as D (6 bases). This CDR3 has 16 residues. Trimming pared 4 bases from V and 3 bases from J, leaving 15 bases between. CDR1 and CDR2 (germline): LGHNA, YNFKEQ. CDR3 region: CASSPSRQAPNEKLFF. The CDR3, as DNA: TGTGCCAGCAGCCCCTCCCGACAGGCCCCTAATGAAAAACTGTTTTTT.

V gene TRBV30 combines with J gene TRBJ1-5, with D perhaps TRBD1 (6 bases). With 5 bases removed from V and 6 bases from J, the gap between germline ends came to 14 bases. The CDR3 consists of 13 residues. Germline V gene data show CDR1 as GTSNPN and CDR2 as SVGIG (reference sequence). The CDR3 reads CAWDTGLGQPQHF. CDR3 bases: TGTGCCTGGGATACAGGGCTTGGTCAGCCCCAGCATTTT.

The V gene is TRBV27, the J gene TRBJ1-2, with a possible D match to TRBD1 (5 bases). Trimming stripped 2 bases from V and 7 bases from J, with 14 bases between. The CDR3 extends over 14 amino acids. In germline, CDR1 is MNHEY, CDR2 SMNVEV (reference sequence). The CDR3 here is CASSLGGTASGYTF. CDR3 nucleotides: TGTGCCAGCAGTTTAGGAGGGACGGCTTCTGGCTACACCTTC.